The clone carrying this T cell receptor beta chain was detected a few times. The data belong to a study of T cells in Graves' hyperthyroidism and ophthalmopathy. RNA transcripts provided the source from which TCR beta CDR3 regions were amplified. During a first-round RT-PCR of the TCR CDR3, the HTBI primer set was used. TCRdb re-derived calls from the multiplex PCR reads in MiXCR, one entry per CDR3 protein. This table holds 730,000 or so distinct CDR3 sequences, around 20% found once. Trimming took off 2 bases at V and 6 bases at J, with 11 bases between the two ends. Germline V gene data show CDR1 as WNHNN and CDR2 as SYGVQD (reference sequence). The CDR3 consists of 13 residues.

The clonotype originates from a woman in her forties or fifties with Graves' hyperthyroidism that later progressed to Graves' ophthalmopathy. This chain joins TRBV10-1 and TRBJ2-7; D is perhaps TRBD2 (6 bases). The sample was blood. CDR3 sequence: CASSEPAGGEQYF. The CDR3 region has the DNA TGCGCCAGCAGTGAGCCGGCCGGGGGCGAGCAGTACTTC.